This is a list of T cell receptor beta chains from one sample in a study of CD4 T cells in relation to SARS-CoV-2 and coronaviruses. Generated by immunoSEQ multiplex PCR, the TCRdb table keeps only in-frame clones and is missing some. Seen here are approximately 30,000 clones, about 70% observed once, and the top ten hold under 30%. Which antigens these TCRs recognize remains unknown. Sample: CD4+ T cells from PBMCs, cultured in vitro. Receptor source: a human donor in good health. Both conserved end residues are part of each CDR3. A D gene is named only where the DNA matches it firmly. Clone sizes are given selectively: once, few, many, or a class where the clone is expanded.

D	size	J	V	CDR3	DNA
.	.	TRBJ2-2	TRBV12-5	CASGSRVANTGELFF	TGTGCTAGTGGTTCCAGGGTGGCGAACACCGGGGAGCTGTTTTTT
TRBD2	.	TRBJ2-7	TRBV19	CASSKWTSGSEQYF	TGTGCCAGTAGTAAGTGGACTAGCGGGAGCGAGCAGTACTTC
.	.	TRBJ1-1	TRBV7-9	CASSLLVTEAFF	TGTGCCAGCAGCTTATTAGTTACTGAAGCTTTCTTT
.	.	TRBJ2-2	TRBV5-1	CASSPSGGGTGELFF	TGCGCCAGCAGCCCGTCTGGGGGAGGAACCGGGGAGCTGTTTTTT
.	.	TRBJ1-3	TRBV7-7	CASSPGGISGNTIYF	TGTGCCAGCAGCCCCGGAGGGATCTCTGGAAACACCATATATTTT
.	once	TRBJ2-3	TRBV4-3	CASTKDGDTQYF	TGCGCCAGCACTAAAGACGGGGATACGCAGTATTTT
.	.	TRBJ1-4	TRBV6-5	CASSYPFRKLFF	TGTGCCAGCAGTTACCCCTTTAGGAAACTGTTTTTT
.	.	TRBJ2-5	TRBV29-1	CSVESSVYGTQYF	TGCAGCGTTGAGTCTAGCGTATACGGGACCCAGTACTTC
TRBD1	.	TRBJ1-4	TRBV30	CAWEGGQRQLFF	TGTGCCTGGGAGGGGGGACAGCGACAACTGTTTTTT
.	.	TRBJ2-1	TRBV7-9	CASSLLGGYGEQFF	TGTGCCAGCAGCTTATTAGGGGGGTATGGTGAGCAGTTCTTC
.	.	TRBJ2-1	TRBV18	CASSPGNVFYEQFF	TGTGCCAGCTCACCAGGGAACGTTTTCTATGAGCAGTTCTTC
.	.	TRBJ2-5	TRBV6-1	CASSERETQYF	TGTGCCAGCAGTGAACGGGAGACCCAGTACTTC
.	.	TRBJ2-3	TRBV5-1	CASSFNVQGTDTQYF	TGCGCCAGCAGCTTTAACGTCCAGGGCACAGATACGCAGTATTTT
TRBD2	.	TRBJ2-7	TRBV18	CASSPSSGGSYEQYF	TGTGCCAGCTCGCCTAGTAGCGGGGGGTCCTACGAGCAGTACTTC
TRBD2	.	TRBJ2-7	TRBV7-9	CASGGRSYEQYF	TGTGCCAGTGGCGGGAGAAGCTACGAGCAGTACTTC
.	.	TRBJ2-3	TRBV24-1	CATSSGEGTDTQYF	TGTGCCACCAGCTCGGGGGAAGGCACAGATACGCAGTATTTT
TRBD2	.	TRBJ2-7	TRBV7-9	CASSSMGASGRGEQYF	TGTGCCAGCAGCTCCATGGGGGCTAGCGGGAGGGGAGAGCAGTACTTC
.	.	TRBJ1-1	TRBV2	CASRAINGGTEAFF	TGTGCCAGCAGAGCCATAAATGGGGGCACTGAAGCTTTCTTT
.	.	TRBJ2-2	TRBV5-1	CASSLGVRGATGELFF	TGCGCCAGCAGCTTGGGTGTTCGGGGGGCGACCGGGGAGCTGTTTTTT
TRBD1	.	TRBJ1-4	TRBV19	CASSILNPDRGREKLFF	TGTGCCAGTAGTATCTTAAACCCGGACAGGGGGCGCGAAAAACTGTTTTTT